This TCR beta chain derives from a study of technical replicates of blood from a handful of donors. Profiling relied on immunoSEQ multiplex PCR, and the TCRdb table lists in-frame clones only, not all of them. Among around 50,000 clones listed, roughly 95% were seen once. The ends were cut back, 0 bases at V and 5 bases at J, with 5 bases in the middle. CDR1 SGHKS and CDR2 YYEKEE come from the germline V gene (reference sequence). This CDR3 comprises 13 residues. This rearrangement joins TRBV5-5 to TRBJ1-4, with no clear D. The sequenced material came from T cells isolated from PBMCs. The clonotype originates from a human donor in good health. CDR3: CASSLAANEKLFF. The CDR3 nucleotides are TGTGCCAGCAGCTTGGCAGCGAATGAAAAACTGTTTTTT.